This T cell receptor beta chain appears in the sequencing data of a study of blood T cell repertoires in COVID-19. CDR3 size: 14 residues. V dropped 3 bases and J dropped 4 bases, with 10 bases sitting between them. Looked up from germline, CDR1 is MDHEN and CDR2 is SYDVKM. Clones were read by immunoSEQ multiplex PCR, and TCRdb kept only the in-frame ones, dropping some. The table records around 86,000 clones, less than 85% of them present only once. The chain employs TRBV28 and TRBJ1-5; tentative D call: TRBD1 (6 bases). The origin of this receptor is a man older than 75 with acute or convalescent COVID-19. The sample was peripheral blood. Here the CDR3 DNA reads TGTGCCAGCAGTTTGCCAGGGGAGAATCAGCCCCAGCATTTT. Translating gives CASSLPGENQPQHF. The full variable domain, with the rest looked up from reference TRBV28 and TRBJ1-5, is DVKVTQSSRYLVKRTGEKVFLECVQDMDHENMFWYRQDPGLGLRLIYFSYDVKMKEKGDIPEGYSVSREKKERFSLILESASTNQTSMYLCASSLPGENQPQHFGDGTRLSIL.